This T cell receptor (beta chain) was profiled in a study of blood T cell repertoires in COVID-19. Turning to the study itself: The United States, Italy and Spain provided the acute and convalescent COVID-19 samples. T cells, B-cell-depleted T cells, or PBMCs supplied cDNA or gDNA.

How the authors handled the data: Reference gene primer amplification in the assay estimated nucleated cell counts. Clones were read by immunoSEQ multiplex PCR, and TCRdb kept only the in-frame ones, dropping some. V, J and clone size reflect that table, while D and trimming were determined from the DNA. The sample records over 250,000 clones, about nine tenths being singletons. Germline loops: CDR1 LNHDA, CDR2 SQIVND (reference sequence). Trimming at V came to 6 bases and at J to 2 bases, leaving 5 bases not matched to a gene. This CDR3 contains 16 residues. The sequence came from a woman aged 55 to 70 with acute or convalescent COVID-19. The specimen sequenced was peripheral blood. The chain uses TRBV19 and TRBJ2-6; TRBD1 aligns across 9 bases. CDR3 in DNA: TGTGCCAGTAGCGGACAGGGGAGACCTGGGGCCAACGTCCTGACTTTC. This gives the protein CASSGQGRPGANVLTF.